The 2 T cell receptor beta chains given below trace back to one sample, sequenced in a study of blood T cell repertoires in COVID-19. The assay was immunoSEQ multiplex PCR, and TCRdb's table has in-frame clones only and misses some. The sample includes 450,000 to 600,000 clones, approximately 90% of them seen just once. Sequenced input: PBMCs or T cells enriched from blood (not recorded which). The receptors were sampled from a woman aged 18-29 years who had recovered from COVID-19.

The rearrangement joins TRBV6-1 to TRBJ1-1, with D tentatively TRBD1 (5 bases). This CDR3 is 14 amino acids long. CDR1 MNHNS and CDR2 SASEGT come from the germline V gene. V was clipped by 3 bases and J by 4 bases, with 12 bases between them. Here the CDR3 reads CASSEPGVSTEAFF. The CDR3 DNA reads TGTGCCAGCAGTGAGCCGGGGGTCAGCACTGAAGCTTTCTTT.

The chain joins TRBV7-2 to TRBJ2-7; weak D call: TRBD1 (6 bases). The V gene lost 5 bases and the J gene lost 6 bases, with 11 bases spanning the gap. CDR3 length: 12 residues. The germline V gene encodes CDR1 SGHTA and CDR2 FQGNSA. CDR3 loop: CASSPTGREQYF. The CDR3, as DNA: TGTGCCAGCAGCCCGACAGGCCGCGAGCAGTACTTC. The whole variable domain, remainder taken from reference TRBV7-2 and TRBJ2-7, is GAGVSQSPSNKVTEKGKDVELRCDPISGHTALYWYRQSLGQGLEFLIYFQGNSAPDKSGLPSDRFSAERTGGSVSTLTIQRTQQEDSAVYLCASSPTGREQYFGPGTRLTVT.